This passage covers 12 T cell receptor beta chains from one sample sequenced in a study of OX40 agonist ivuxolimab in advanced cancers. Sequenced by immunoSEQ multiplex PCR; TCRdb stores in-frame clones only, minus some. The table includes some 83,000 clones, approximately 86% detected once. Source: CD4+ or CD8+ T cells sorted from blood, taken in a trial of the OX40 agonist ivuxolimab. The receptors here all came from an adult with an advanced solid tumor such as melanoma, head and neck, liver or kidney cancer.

In nucleotides, the CDR3 is TGTGCCAGCAGCCCTCTCTCGGGGCAGGGCTACAATGAGCAGTTCTTC. Translation gives CASSPLSGQGYNEQFF. The chain couples TRBV7-6 to TRBJ2-1, with D tentatively TRBD1 or TRBD2 (5 bases each). Germline V CDR1 and CDR2: SGHVS, FNYEAQ. Trimming removed 5 bases at V and 3 bases at J, with 17 bases between. The CDR3 totals 16 residues.

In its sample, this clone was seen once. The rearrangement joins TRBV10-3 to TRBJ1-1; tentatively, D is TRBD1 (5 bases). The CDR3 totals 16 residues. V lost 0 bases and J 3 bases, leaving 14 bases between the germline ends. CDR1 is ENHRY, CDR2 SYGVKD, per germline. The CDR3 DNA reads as TGTGCCATCAGTGAGTCGACGGGGGGGACCGACACTGAAGCTTTCTTT. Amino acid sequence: CAISESTGGTDTEAFF.

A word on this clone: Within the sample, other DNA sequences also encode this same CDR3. CDR3 region: CASSLQGYSNQPQHF. CDR3 bases: TGCGCCAGCAGCTTGCAGGGTTATAGCAATCAGCCCCAGCATTTT. This chain uses TRBV5-1 with TRBJ1-5; possible D gene TRBD1, 5 bases. CDR3 length: 15 amino acids. Trimming shortened V by 1 base and J by 0 bases, and 8 bases separated the two germline ends. Germline V gives CDR1 SGHRS, CDR2 YFSETQ.

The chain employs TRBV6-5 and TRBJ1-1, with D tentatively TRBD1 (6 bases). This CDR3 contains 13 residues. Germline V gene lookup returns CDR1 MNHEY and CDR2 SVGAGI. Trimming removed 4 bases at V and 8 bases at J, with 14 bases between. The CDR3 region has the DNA TGTGCCAGCAGTTGGGAGACAGGTTCGGAAGCTTTCTTT. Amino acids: CASSWETGSEAFF.

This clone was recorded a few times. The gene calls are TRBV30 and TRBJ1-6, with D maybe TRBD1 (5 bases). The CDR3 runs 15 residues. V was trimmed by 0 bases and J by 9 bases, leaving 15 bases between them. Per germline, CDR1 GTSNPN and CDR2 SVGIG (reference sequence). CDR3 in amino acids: CAWSVGAESGSPLHF. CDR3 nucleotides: TGTGCCTGGAGTGTAGGGGCAGAGAGTGGTTCACCCCTCCACTTT.

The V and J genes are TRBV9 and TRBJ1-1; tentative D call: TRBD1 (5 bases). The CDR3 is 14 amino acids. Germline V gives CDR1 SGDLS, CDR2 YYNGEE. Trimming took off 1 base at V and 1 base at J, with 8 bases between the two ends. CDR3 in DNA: TGTGCCAGCAGCGTATCGGGGACGAACACTGAAGCTTTCTTT. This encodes CASSVSGTNTEAFF.

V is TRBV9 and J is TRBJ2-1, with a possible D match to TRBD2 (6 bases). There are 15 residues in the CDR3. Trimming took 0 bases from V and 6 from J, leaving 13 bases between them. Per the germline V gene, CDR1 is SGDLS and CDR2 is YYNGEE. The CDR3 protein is CASSVGAGGFNEQFF. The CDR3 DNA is TGTGCCAGCAGCGTAGGAGCGGGCGGATTCAATGAGCAGTTCTTC. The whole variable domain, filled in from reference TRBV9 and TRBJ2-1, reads DSGVTQTPKHLITATGQRVTLRCSPRSGDLSVYWYQQSLDQGLQFLIQYYNGEERAKGNILERFSAQQFPDLHSELNLSSLELGDSALYFCASSVGAGGFNEQFFGPGTRLTVL.

The CDR3 sequence is CATPLGGNTDTQYF. In DNA form, the CDR3 reads TGTGCCACCCCGTTGGGGGGGAACACAGATACGCAGTATTTT. This chain uses TRBV6-1 with TRBJ2-3, with TRBD2 identical over 7 bases. The germline V gene encodes CDR1 MNHNS and CDR2 SASEGT. The CDR3 covers 14 residues. Unmatched junction bases numbered 9, after V lost 10 bases and J lost 2 bases.

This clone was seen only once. CDR3 residues: CASSRESYEQYF. CDR3 sequence (DNA): TGTGCCAGCAGCCGTGAAAGCTACGAGCAGTACTTC. The chain has TRBV7-9 and TRBJ2-7; D gene ambiguous. V lost 5 bases to trimming and J lost 3 bases, with 8 bases between them. This CDR3 contains 12 residues. Germline loops: CDR1 SEHNR, CDR2 FQNEAQ (reference sequence). The full variable domain, its missing parts supplied by reference TRBV7-9 and TRBJ2-7, is DTGVSQNPRHKITKRGQNVTFRCDPISEHNRLYWYRQTLGQGPEFLTYFQNEAQLEKSRLLSDRFSAERPKGSFSTLEIQRTEQGDSAMYLCASSRESYEQYFGPGTRLTVT.

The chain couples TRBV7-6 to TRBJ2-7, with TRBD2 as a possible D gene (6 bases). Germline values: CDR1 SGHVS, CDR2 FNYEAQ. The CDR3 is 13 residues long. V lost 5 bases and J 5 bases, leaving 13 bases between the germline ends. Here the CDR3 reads CASSPGVWNEQYF. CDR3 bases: TGTGCCAGCAGCCCGGGAGTCTGGAACGAGCAGTACTTC.

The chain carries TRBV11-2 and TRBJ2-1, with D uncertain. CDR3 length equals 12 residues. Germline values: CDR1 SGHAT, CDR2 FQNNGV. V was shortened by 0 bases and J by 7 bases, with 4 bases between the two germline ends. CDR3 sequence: CASSLERNEQFF. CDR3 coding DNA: TGTGCCAGCAGCTTAGAGAGAAATGAGCAGTTCTTC.

The CDR3 DNA follows: TGTGCCAGCAGCTTAGCTTTGCTCTTAGCGGGGGGGCGTTACAATGAGCAGTTCTTC. Protein sequence: CASSLALLLAGGRYNEQFF. The gene calls are TRBV7-9 and TRBJ2-1, with 11 bases fitting TRBD2. This CDR3 has 19 residues. CDR1 and CDR2 (germline): SEHNR, FQNEAQ (reference sequence). V was clipped by 0 bases and J by 4 bases; unmatched bases: 11.